Presented here are 16 T cell receptor beta chains from one specimen sequenced in a study of molecular identifiers for immune sequencing clone quantification. TCRdb reanalysed the PCR reads using MiXCR and keeps one entry per CDR3 protein. The sample has hundreds of thousands of distinct CDR3 sequences, just under 20% seen once. The sequencing sample was made of naive CD8+ T cells from blood, with Jurkat cell RNA spiked in. Subset in this sample: FACS-sorted CD8+CD4-CCR7+CD45RA+ naive T cells. These receptors were collected from a human donor in good health. Some libraries in this study had Jurkat cell RNA spiked in.

J is TRBJ2-1 and V is TRBV5-4, with 9 bases fitting TRBD2. J gave up 6 bases and V 4 bases, and 11 bases lay outside the gene matches. This CDR3 region has 16 residues. Germline CDR1 SGHNT, CDR2 YYREEE (reference sequence). Here the CDR3 DNA reads TGTGCCAGCAGCCCCCCCGAGGGCGGGGGGGCCAATGAGCAGTTCTTC. Amino acids: CASSPPEGGGANEQFF.

This clonotype is a singleton in its sample. This likely comes from a read error, as the CDR3 has no conserved phenylalanine or tryptophan at its end. This rearrangement joins TRBV29-1 to TRBJ2-2, with unresolved D. The CDR3 has 15 residues. Trimming took 6 bases from V and 6 from J, leaving 20 bases between them. CDR1 SQVTM and CDR2 ANQGSEA come from the germline V gene. The CDR3 region has the DNA TGCAGCGTACAAGCACGTTCTGGTCAGTCCGGGGAGCTGTTTCTT. Amino acid sequence: CSVQARSGQSGELFL.

Regarding this clonotype: A read error may be the cause here, since a much bigger clone is one base away. The rearrangement uses TRBV20-1 and TRBJ2-7, with unresolved D. The germline CDR1 and CDR2 sequences are DFQATT and SNEGSKA (reference sequence). The ends were cut back, 6 bases at V and 3 bases at J, with 15 bases in the middle. This CDR3 region has 13 residues. The CDR3 reads CSAKRRTYYEQYF. DNA for the CDR3: TGCAGTGCCAAACGCAGGACGTACTACGAGCAGTACTTC.

On this clonotype itself: At one boundary the junction diverges from the germline segment, which might be a read error. The V gene is TRBV6-2 or TRBV6-3, the J gene TRBJ2-2; D unclear. CDR3 length equals 11 residues. Germline-derived CDR1 and CDR2 are MNHEY and SVGEGT. In DNA, the CDR3 is TGTGTCAGCAGTTATACGGGCGAGCTGTTTTTT. Its translation: CVSSYTGELFF.

This sequence joins TRBV27 and TRBJ1-5; TRBD1 agrees at 8 bases. V lost 8 bases, J lost 1 base, and 4 bases stayed unmatched. The length of the CDR3 is 14 residues. Germline CDR1 MNHEY, CDR2 SMNVEV (reference sequence). The CDR3 DNA is TGTGCCAGCGCAGGGGGCATGAGCAATCAGCCCCAGCATTTT. Amino acids: CASAGGMSNQPQHF.

V usage is TRBV27 and J usage is TRBJ2-7; the D gene is possibly TRBD2 (6 bases). This CDR3 region has 14 residues. Germline values: CDR1 MNHEY, CDR2 SMNVEV (reference sequence). V lost 1 base and J lost 6, with 13 bases in between. CDR3 in amino acids: CASSLFGGAAEQYF. The CDR3 DNA follows: TGTGCCAGCAGTTTATTCGGGGGAGCGGCCGAGCAGTACTTC.

This clonotype showed up just a few times. The chain uses TRBV19 and TRBJ1-5, with a weak D call TRBD1 (5 bases). The CDR3 runs to 16 residues. The germline V gene has CDR1 LNHDA and CDR2 SQIVND (reference sequence). V lost 1 base, J lost 1 base, and 11 bases lay in between. The CDR3 region is CASSIVTGGSNQPQHF. The CDR3 nucleotides are TGTGCCAGTAGTATAGTCACAGGTGGAAGCAATCAGCCCCAGCATTTT. Based on the CDR3 plus reference TRBV19 and TRBJ1-5, the full variable domain is DGGITQSPKYLFRKEGQNVTLSCEQNLNHDAMYWYRQDPGQGLRLIYYSQIVNDFQKGDIAEGYSVSREKKESFPLTVTSAQKNPTAFYLCASSIVTGGSNQPQHFGDGTRLSIL.

This clonotype was recorded many times. The chain uses TRBV28 and TRBJ2-5; D ambiguous. The ends were cut back, 6 bases at V and 0 bases at J, with 8 bases in the middle. This CDR3 is built from 13 residues. The germline CDR1 and CDR2 sequences are MDHEN and SYDVKM. As DNA, the CDR3 is TGTGCCAGCAGCAAACTCTACCAAGAGACCCAGTACTTC. Its protein is CASSKLYQETQYF.

There are many counts of this clonotype. CDR3: CASSQISTSGAYEQYF. CDR3 nucleotide sequence: TGCGCCAGCAGCCAAATTTCAACTAGCGGCGCCTACGAGCAGTACTTC. The chain recombines TRBV4-3 with TRBJ2-7, with 8 bases aligning to TRBD2. The CDR3 has 16 amino acids. After removal of 2 bases from V and 2 bases from J, the junction contained 8 bases not matched to a gene. CDR1 is LGHNA and CDR2 is YSLEER in the germline V gene.

This clonotype showed up many times. CDR3 amino acids: CASSFTSGRIVGELFF. The CDR3 region has the DNA TGCGCCAGCAGCTTCACTAGCGGGAGGATCGTCGGGGAGCTGTTTTTT. The J gene is TRBJ2-2, the V gene TRBV5-1; 12 nucleotides align to TRBD2. The germline V gene encodes CDR1 SGHRS and CDR2 YFSETQ. CDR3 length: 16 amino acids. Trimming at V came to 2 bases and at J to 7 bases, leaving 6 bases not matched to a gene.

This clonotype was found many times. This rearrangement joins TRBV29-1 to TRBJ2-7, with 9 bases that match TRBD2. From germline, CDR1 is SQVTM and CDR2 ANQGSEA. The CDR3 sequence is 14 residues long. V was pared by 6 bases and J by 3 bases, with 9 bases of the junction left unmatched. CDR3 sequence: CSVTIAGEFYEQYF. The DNA for the CDR3 is TGCAGCGTGACTATAGCGGGAGAATTCTACGAGCAGTACTTC.

Ten or more counts support this clonotype. The chain is built from TRBV28 and TRBJ2-3; D gene unclear. CDR1 is MDHEN, CDR2 SYDVKM, per germline. Trimming stripped 2 bases from V and 2 bases from J, with 8 bases between. The CDR3 has 14 amino acids. In DNA, the CDR3 is TGTGCCAGCAGTTTACGCCAAACCACAGATACGCAGTATTTT. Translated: CASSLRQTTDTQYF.

V and J are TRBV23-1 and TRBJ2-7; D may be TRBD1 (6 bases). TRBV23-1 is an ORF for which the function is uncertain. V was shortened by 6 bases and J by 6 bases, with 12 bases between the two germline ends. The CDR3 contains 12 residues. The CDR3 nucleotides read TGCGCCAGCAGAGAGCAGGGGTCCGAGCAGTACTTC. Translated: CASREQGSEQYF.

The V and J genes are TRBV7-9 and TRBJ2-7, with unresolved D. This CDR3 is 12 amino acids long. V was pared by 2 bases and J by 5 bases, with 7 bases between. Germline assignment: CDR1 SEHNR and CDR2 FQNEAQ (reference sequence). The CDR3 coding sequence is TGTGCCAGCAGCTTAATAGCCCACGAGCAGTACTTC. Encoded protein: CASSLIAHEQYF.

This clonotype was seen repeatedly, ten times or more. The chain couples TRBV4-3 to TRBJ2-7; no firm D call. Germline CDR1 and CDR2: LGHNA and YSLEER. The CDR3 consists of 15 residues. V was shortened by 0 bases and J by 3 bases, with 12 bases between the two germline ends. The CDR3 DNA reads as TGCGCCAGCAGCCAAGATCCGGAACATGTCTACGAGCAGTACTTC. This encodes CASSQDPEHVYEQYF.

The CDR3 sequence is CASGPTGQQETQYF. The CDR3 DNA reads TGTGCCAGCGGTCCTACGGGACAGCAAGAGACCCAGTACTTC. This chain links TRBV27 with TRBJ2-5; 7 bases fit TRBD1. CDR3 length equals 14 residues. Germline loops: CDR1 MNHEY, CDR2 SMNVEV (reference sequence). Trimming cost V 8 bases and J 2 bases; bases outside gene matches: 8.